Given below is one T cell receptor beta chain in context. Its antigen is not identified. The donors gave bone marrow, and they were healthy. The data are from a study of cytomegalovirus exposure and HLA in healthy donors. Notes on the study in general: V- and J-gene trimming in TCR beta was tied to a missense DCLRE1C variant by an analysis performed later. Because they were indistinguishable, some V segments, including TRBV6-2 and TRBV6-3, were excluded. Associated with cytomegalovirus, according to the listing, were around 170 TCR beta chains.

The CDR3 covers 12 residues. V was clipped by 3 bases and J by 4 bases, with 10 bases between them. Germline loops: CDR1 SQVTM, CDR2 ANQGSEA. Primers for the PCR totalled 60 Vbeta and 13 Jbeta. Libraries were prepared by immunoSEQ multiplex PCR; TCRdb keeps only in-frame clonotypes and omits some of them. Its listing shows 20,000 to 25,000 clones. Sample: PBMCs. The chain couples TRBV29-1 to TRBJ2-7; the D gene is possibly TRBD2 (5 bases). The origin of this receptor is a male donor in good health and CMV-seropositive. The CDR3 here is CSVEERQYEQYF. The CDR3 DNA reads as TGCAGCGTTGAGGAGCGGCAGTACGAGCAGTACTTC.